One and the same sample provided the 31 T cell receptor beta chains below, sequenced in a study of cytomegalovirus exposure and HLA in healthy donors (TCRdb year 2017). The method was the immunoSEQ multiplex PCR assay. For the multiplex PCR, a mixture combining 60 forward primers for TCR Vbeta segments and 13 reverse primers for TCR Jbeta segments was used. TCRdb provides this immuneACCESS table in a form limited to in-frame rearrangements. Some clones are lacking; in checked studies, under half of them reflect an unresolved V gene, and why the rest are absent is not known. The sample profile shows 100,000 to 150,000 clones; about 83% of them were found once. The top ten constitute around 1.2% of the sample. The sequenced sample was PBMCs. Receptors were obtained from a girl under 10 years old in good health and CMV-seronegative.

The chain is built from TRBV6-1 and TRBJ1-5, with 10 bases fitting TRBD1. The trim removed 6 bases at V and 7 bases at J, leaving 6 bases unmatched. The CDR3 has 14 amino acids. Germline assignment: CDR1 MNHNS and CDR2 SASEGT. The CDR3 nucleotides read TGTGCCAGCAGACACGGGACAGGGGTCCAGCCCCAGCATTTT. This codes for CASRHGTGVQPQHF.

The chain combines TRBV7-6 with TRBJ2-7; the D is unclear. With 4 bases removed from V and 4 bases from J, the gap between germline ends came to 8 bases. Per germline, CDR1 SGHVS and CDR2 FNYEAQ. CDR3 length: 12 residues. As DNA, the CDR3 is TGTGCCAGCAGCTCTCAGGCTTACGAGCAGTACTTC. Translated, it gives CASSSQAYEQYF.

V is TRBV7-9 and J is TRBJ2-1; 12 nucleotides align to TRBD2. The length of the CDR3 is 18 residues. The germline gives CDR1 SEHNR, CDR2 FQNEAQ (reference sequence). J was trimmed by 2 bases and V by 4 bases; bases with no gene match: 9. The CDR3 sequence: CASSSLTSGRGAYNEQFF. The DNA of the CDR3 is TGTGCCAGCAGCTCCTTGACTAGCGGGAGAGGGGCCTACAATGAGCAGTTCTTC.

This clone was detected once. The chain carries TRBV9 and TRBJ2-5, with 7 bases that match TRBD1. The CDR3 length is 15 residues. Trimming removed 0 bases from V and 0 bases from J; junction bases left unmatched: 2. Germline CDR1 SGDLS, CDR2 YYNGEE. The CDR3, as DNA: TGTGCCAGCAGCGTAGGCGACAGGGACCAAGAGACCCAGTACTTC. Amino acid sequence: CASSVGDRDQETQYF.

The CDR3 DNA is TGTGCCAGCAGCTTGTCAGGGGGAGAGGAAAAACTGTTTTTT. It specifies CASSLSGGEEKLFF. The chain has TRBV5-8 and TRBJ1-4, with 7 bases identical to TRBD1. CDR1 is SGHTS, CDR2 YDEGEE, per germline. Trimming removed 1 base from V and 8 bases from J; junction bases left unmatched: 5. This CDR3 region has 14 residues.

The rearrangement joins TRBV28 to TRBJ1-5; D perhaps matches TRBD1 (6 bases). The CDR3 extends over 13 amino acids. CDR1 and CDR2 from the germline V gene are MDHEN and SYDVKM. V was cut by 1 base and J by 7 bases, with 8 bases left in between. This CDR3 reads CASSLSRGQPQHF. In DNA form, the CDR3 reads TGTGCCAGCAGTTTATCCAGGGGCCAGCCCCAGCATTTT.

This chain links TRBV5-4 with TRBJ2-7, with TRBD1 matching 7 bases. V gave up 5 bases and J gave up 1 base; unmatched junction bases: 12. This CDR3 spans 16 amino acids. Germline V gene sequence: CDR1 SGHNT, CDR2 YYREEE (reference sequence). For the CDR3, the DNA is TGTGCCAGCAGTTCTGAAACAGGGGCGGTATCCTACGAGCAGTACTTC. As protein: CASSSETGAVSYEQYF.

The chain is built from TRBV7-2 and TRBJ2-1, with 11 bases fitting TRBD2. CDR3 length equals 15 residues. Per the germline V gene, CDR1 is SGHTA and CDR2 is FQGNSA. The V segment lost 5 bases and the J segment 8 bases; nucleotides outside the gene matches: 8. CDR3 nucleotides: TGTGCCAGCAGCAGAACTTTAGCGGGGGGGCATGAGCAGTTCTTC. This translates into CASSRTLAGGHEQFF.

The V call is TRBV11-2, the J call TRBJ1-2; D gene uncertain. The CDR3 has 14 amino acids. The germline gives CDR1 SGHAT, CDR2 FQNNGV. Trimming stripped 4 bases from V and 7 bases from J, with 16 bases between. CDR3 residues: CASSSLRGQAGYTF. The CDR3 region has the DNA TGTGCCAGCAGCTCGCTTCGCGGGCAGGCTGGCTACACCTTC.

V is TRBV28 and J is TRBJ1-2, with a tentative D call TRBD1 (6 bases). Germline CDR1 is MDHEN and CDR2 is SYDVKM. Trimming took off 2 bases at V and 8 bases at J, with 12 bases between the two ends. This CDR3 is 13 amino acids long. The CDR3 sequence: CASSLLYRDGYTF. The CDR3 DNA follows: TGTGCCAGCAGTTTACTCTACAGGGACGGCTACACCTTC.

The chain couples TRBV6-5 to TRBJ1-2, with 8 bases lining up with TRBD1. Germline CDR1 MNHEY, CDR2 SVGAGI. J lost 6 bases, V lost 6 bases, and 6 bases had no gene match. The CDR3 covers 13 residues. The CDR3 DNA is TGTGCCAGCAGCTCTGGACAGGGTAATGGCTACACCTTC. Translation gives CASSSGQGNGYTF.

V usage is TRBV11-1 and J usage is TRBJ2-7; the match to TRBD1 covers 7 bases. The CDR3 is 12 residues long. V gave up 5 bases and J gave up 7 bases; unmatched junction bases: 5. The V gene's germline CDR1 is SGHAT and CDR2 FQDESV (reference sequence). This CDR3 is CASSPTGREQYF. The CDR3 coding sequence is TGTGCCAGCAGCCCGACAGGGAGAGAGCAGTACTTC.

This clone was picked up a small number of times. This chain uses TRBV7-9 with TRBJ1-5, with D tentatively TRBD1 (5 bases). Looked up from germline, CDR1 is SEHNR and CDR2 is FQNEAQ (reference sequence). The CDR3 is made up of 14 amino acids. V gave up 2 bases and J gave up 4 bases, with 9 bases separating them. Written as DNA, the CDR3 is TGTGCCAGCAGCTTATACGGGGGGAATCAGCCCCAGCATTTT. Its translation is CASSLYGGNQPQHF.

The chain is built from TRBV19 and TRBJ2-5, with no clear D. Germline V gene lookup returns CDR1 LNHDA and CDR2 SQIVND (reference sequence). The CDR3 loop spans 15 amino acids. Trimming took off 3 bases at V and 1 base at J, with 12 bases between the two ends. The CDR3 sequence: CASSILAATQETQYF. The DNA of the CDR3 is TGTGCCAGTAGTATCTTGGCGGCCACCCAAGAGACCCAGTACTTC.

This chain uses TRBV19 with TRBJ2-7; 8 bases agree with TRBD1. The trim removed 6 bases at V and 3 bases at J, leaving 10 bases unmatched. This CDR3 comprises 15 residues. Germline CDR1 reads LNHDA; CDR2 reads SQIVND (reference sequence). The CDR3 DNA sequence: TGTGCCAGTAGAACAACAGACAGGGGAGGCTACGAGCAGTACTTC. Residues: CASRTTDRGGYEQYF.

V and J are TRBV18 and TRBJ2-5; D is perhaps TRBD1 (6 bases). The ends were cut back, 0 bases at V and 4 bases at J, with 15 bases in the middle. The CDR3 is 16 residues long. The germline CDR1 and CDR2 sequences are KGHSH and LQKENI. CDR3 bases: TGTGCCAGCTCACCACCTCAGGGCAGGGGTGGAGAGACCCAGTACTTC. This translates into CASSPPQGRGGETQYF.

The chain links TRBV25-1 to TRBJ1-2; 9 positions match TRBD1. CDR1 and CDR2 (germline): MGHDK, SYGVNS. J gave up 8 bases and V 1 base, and 8 bases lay outside the gene matches. The CDR3 is 15 amino acids. The CDR3 bases are TGTGCCAGCAGTGAATCGGTGGGACAGGGTCGAGGCTACACCTTC. This translates into CASSESVGQGRGYTF.

The chain employs TRBV2 and TRBJ2-1, with TRBD2 as a possible D gene (7 bases). Germline CDR1 and CDR2: SNHLY and FYNNEI. Trimming cost V 2 bases and J 3 bases, with 11 bases left between them. The CDR3 runs 15 residues. In DNA form, the CDR3 reads TGTGCCAGCAGTGAACTCGGGGGGCACTACAATGAGCAGTTCTTC. Protein: CASSELGGHYNEQFF.

The V gene is TRBV19, the J gene TRBJ1-2, with D perhaps TRBD1 (5 bases). V gave up 6 bases and J gave up 2 bases, with 19 bases separating them. This CDR3 region has 16 residues. Looked up from germline, CDR1 is LNHDA and CDR2 is SQIVND (reference sequence). CDR3 sequence: CASRRIDSQPNYGYTF. The DNA of the CDR3 is TGTGCCAGTAGGAGAATCGACAGTCAACCAAACTATGGCTACACCTTC.

The CDR3 is CASSQRLRGDYEQYF. As DNA, the CDR3 is TGTGCCAGCAGCCAACGTCTCCGGGGGGATTACGAGCAGTACTTC. V and J are TRBV4-2 and TRBJ2-7, with 7 nucleotides matching TRBD2. The germline CDR1 and CDR2 sequences are LGHNA and YNFKEQ. This CDR3 has 15 amino acids. V was clipped by 2 bases and J by 4 bases; unmatched bases: 8.

CDR3 protein: CASSRTGLSVDTEAFF. As DNA, the CDR3 is TGTGCCAGCTCGCGGACAGGCCTCTCCGTTGACACTGAAGCTTTCTTT. The chain has TRBV18 and TRBJ1-1; 7 bases fit TRBD1. Looked up from germline, CDR1 is KGHSH and CDR2 is LQKENI. J lost 3 bases, V lost 6 bases, and 13 bases had no gene match. The CDR3 covers 16 residues.

This clone was seen a single time. The chain employs TRBV7-6 and TRBJ2-5; a weak D match, TRBD2 (6 bases). The end of the DNA aligns better with TRBJ2-7, so the J call may be wrong. This CDR3 spans 13 amino acids. From germline, CDR1 is SGHVS and CDR2 FNYEAQ. The chain's CDR3 is CASSSARGYEQYF. In nucleotides, the CDR3 is TGTGCCAGCAGCTCCGCCCGGGGGTACGAGCAGTACTTC.

The chain has TRBV2 and TRBJ2-2; the D is unclear. The germline V and J ends were trimmed by 6 bases and 1 base, with 3 bases remaining between them. The CDR3 runs 12 residues. CDR1 is SNHLY, CDR2 FYNNEI, per germline. The CDR3 region is CASRQNTGELFF. CDR3 DNA: TGTGCCAGCAGACAGAACACCGGGGAGCTGTTTTTT.

This chain joins TRBV5-6 and TRBJ2-1; 13 nucleotides align to TRBD2. V lost 3 bases and J lost 4; bases outside the gene matches: 7. The CDR3 covers 17 residues. The germline CDR1 and CDR2 sequences are SGHDT and YYEEEE. CDR3 loop: CASSSQRLAGGYNEQFF. CDR3 DNA: TGTGCCAGCAGCTCGCAAAGACTAGCGGGGGGTTACAATGAGCAGTTCTTC.

The chain uses TRBV21-1 and TRBJ1-5. TRBV21-1 is tagged as a pseudogene. The CDR3 covers 14 residues. The CDR3 loop is CASSKVGGRQPQHF. The CDR3 nucleotides are TGTGCCAGCAGCAAAGTCGGGGGGCGGCAGCCCCAGCATTTT.

The chain uses TRBV4-1 and TRBJ1-2; D is possibly TRBD1 (5 bases). Germline assignment: CDR1 MGHRA and CDR2 YSYEKL. There are 16 residues in the CDR3. V lost 0 bases and J lost 1, with 12 bases in between. The CDR3 DNA reads TGCGCCAGCAGCCAAGATCACGCACAGGATAACTATGGCTACACCTTC. Amino acid sequence: CASSQDHAQDNYGYTF.

The gene calls are TRBV25-1 and TRBJ2-5; tentatively, D is TRBD1 (6 bases). CDR3 length: 14 residues. Germline CDR1 reads MGHDK; CDR2 reads SYGVNS. V was cut by 4 bases and J by 1 base, with 10 bases left in between. The CDR3 is CASSVRGLQETQYF. DNA of the CDR3: TGTGCCAGCAGTGTCAGGGGCCTCCAAGAGACCCAGTACTTC.

The V call is TRBV5-7, the J call TRBJ2-5; 7 bases line up with TRBD2. TRBV5-7 is annotated as an ORF whose role is uncertain. The CDR3 is 14 residues long. J was trimmed by 5 bases and V by 1 base; bases with no gene match: 5. The CDR3 loop is CASSLRQTSETQYF. DNA of the CDR3: TGTGCCAGCAGCTTGAGACAGACTAGCGAGACCCAGTACTTC.

V gene TRBV27 combines with J gene TRBJ2-5, with D perhaps matching TRBD1 (5 bases). Germline assignment: CDR1 MNHEY and CDR2 SMNVEV (reference sequence). Trimming shortened V by 2 bases and J by 5 bases, and 18 bases separated the two germline ends. The CDR3 is 16 residues long. DNA for the CDR3: TGTGCCAGCAGTTTAAAAGGTCGGTTAAGGGGTGAGACCCAGTACTTC. Encoded protein: CASSLKGRLRGETQYF.

The chain carries TRBV4-1 and TRBJ1-1, with D unclear. Germline V CDR1 and CDR2: MGHRA, YSYEKL. With 0 bases removed from V and 6 bases from J, the gap between germline ends came to 11 bases. This CDR3 is 14 amino acids long. CDR3 nucleotide sequence: TGCGCCAGCAGCCAAGAGCGAGGGTACCCTGAAGCTTTCTTT. Amino acid sequence: CASSQERGYPEAFF.

J is TRBJ1-4 and V is TRBV12-5, with 7 positions matching TRBD1. The CDR3 length is 16 residues. V lost 5 bases and J lost 1; bases outside the gene matches: 7. Germline CDR1 and CDR2: LGHNT and FRNRAP. The CDR3 reads CASGILYRGTNEKLFF. The CDR3 DNA reads TGTGCTAGTGGTATACTCTACAGGGGAACTAATGAAAAACTGTTTTTT.